The clone carrying this T cell receptor (beta chain) turned up a few times. Its antigen is still unknown. The entry originates in a study of neurological immune-mediated disorders. Findings and limits, study-wide: Across subjects, expanded clones had no CDR3 amino acid sequences in common, pointing to private repertoires in all groups.

Documented time point: longitudinal time-point 3. Stored at -80 C, 2 million PBMCs were the source of the unsorted libraries. The cDNA came from 5'RACE with 10-nucleotide random UMIs. Every sequencing run generated in excess of 170 million TCR-beta sequences. These sequences covered 15-18 subjects. TCRdb re-analysed the 5' RACE reads in MiXCR, keeping a single row per CDR3 protein. The sample lists about 99,000 distinct CDR3 sequences, about 10% occurring once. This CDR3 has 16 amino acids. V lost 0 bases to trimming and J lost 4 bases, with 13 bases between them. Germline assignment: CDR1 SGHRS and CDR2 YFSETQ.

The genes are TRBV5-1 and TRBJ1-4; D not resolved. This clonotype was obtained from a female donor with HTLV-1-associated myelopathy (HAM/TSP). Sequences were obtained from PBMCs. CDR3 DNA sequence: TGCGCCAGCAGCTTGGGATCGCCAGGCTTTAATGAAAAACTGTTTTTT. Amino acid sequence: CASSLGSPGFNEKLFF.